The entry that follows covers one T cell receptor beta chain sequence. These data come from a study of blood T cell repertoires in COVID-19. On the study more broadly: Sources were T cells, B-cell-depleted T cells, or PBMCs; the material itself was cDNA or gDNA.

Per the authors' pipeline: Estimates of nucleated cell counts were drawn from the amplification of reference gene primers. Profiled with immunoSEQ multiplex PCR; TCRdb holds only in-frame clones, not every one. V and J calls and clone size are as listed in that table; D and trimming were resolved from the DNA. The sample has around 250,000 clones; around 82% are singletons. This CDR3 spans 16 amino acids. Germline CDR1 and CDR2: SGDLS and YYNGEE. Trimming at V came to 0 bases and at J to 7 bases, leaving 8 bases not matched to a gene. Sequenced material: peripheral blood. This receptor was obtained from a man aged 80 or over with acute or convalescent COVID-19. J is TRBJ2-1 and V is TRBV9, with 9 bases fitting TRBD1. The CDR3 DNA is TGTGCCAGCAGCGTAGGAGGGACAGGGACCCAAAATGAGCAGTTCTTC. Residues: CASSVGGTGTQNEQFF.